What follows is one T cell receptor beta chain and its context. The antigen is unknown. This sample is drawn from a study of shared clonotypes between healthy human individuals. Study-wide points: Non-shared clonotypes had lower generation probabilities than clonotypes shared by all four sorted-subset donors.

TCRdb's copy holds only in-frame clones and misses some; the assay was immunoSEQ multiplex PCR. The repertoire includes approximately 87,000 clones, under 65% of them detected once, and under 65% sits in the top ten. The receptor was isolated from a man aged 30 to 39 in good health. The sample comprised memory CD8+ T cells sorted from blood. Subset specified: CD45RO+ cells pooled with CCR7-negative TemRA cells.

CDR3 nucleotides: TGTGCCAGCAGTCTCCTAACTAGCATCCACGAGCAGTACTTC. Translating gives CASSLLTSIHEQYF. The gene calls are TRBV2 and TRBJ2-7, with D maybe TRBD2 (6 bases). CDR1 and CDR2 (germline): SNHLY, FYNNEI. Between the trimmed V and J ends, which lost 5 bases and 5 bases, there was a span of 16 bases. The CDR3 contains 14 residues.